These 32 T cell receptor beta chains share one sample of origin, sequenced in a study of T-cell memory formation after mild COVID-19. TCRdb passed the 5' RACE reads through MiXCR, listing each CDR3 protein once. The sample consists of a few hundred thousand distinct CDR3 sequences, about 10% of them appearing once. The sample was PBMCs or a T cell subset sorted from them (not recorded which). Every receptor here comes from a man younger than 35 who had mild COVID-19 (a few samples of this study predate the infection). Cell type and time point are not known.

This clonotype was recorded a few times. The V call is TRBV5-5, the J call TRBJ2-6, with a tentative D call TRBD2 (7 bases). Germline CDR1 and CDR2: SGHKS and YYEKEE (reference sequence). CDR3 size: 14 residues. V was trimmed by 7 bases and J by 12 bases, leaving 20 bases between them. The CDR3 protein is CASGGATLGGVLTF. CDR3 coding DNA: TGTGCCAGCGGGGGGGCGACCCTCGGCGGCGTCCTGACTTTC.

This clonotype was seen repeatedly, ten times or more. The chain combines TRBV24-1 with TRBJ1-5; D uncertain. The CDR3 is 14 amino acids. The V end was cut by 4 bases, the J end by 3 bases, with 9 bases between. Germline V gene lookup returns CDR1 KGHDR and CDR2 SFDVKD. CDR3 residues: CATSDGNLNQPQHF. DNA of the CDR3: TGTGCCACCAGTGACGGAAATCTCAATCAGCCCCAGCATTTT.

This clonotype was found a few times. The chain carries TRBV2 and TRBJ1-2; D is undetermined. Germline V CDR1 and CDR2: SNHLY, FYNNEI. The V and J ends lost 1 base and 4 bases respectively, with 13 bases between them. CDR3 length: 15 amino acids. CDR3 DNA sequence: TGTGCCAGCAGTGAAGGGGTTCGAACGGCCTATGGCTACACCTTC. It codes for CASSEGVRTAYGYTF.

V and J are TRBV7-2 and TRBJ1-2; 10 positions match TRBD1. V shed 6 bases and J 2 bases; nucleotides not matched to a gene: 9. Germline V CDR1 and CDR2: SGHTA, FQGNSA. The CDR3 sequence is 16 residues long. The CDR3 DNA sequence: TGTGCCAGCAGTTTCGAACCGGGACAGGGGAACTATGGCTACACCTTC. It specifies CASSFEPGQGNYGYTF.

This clonotype was seen many times. The CDR3: CASSASRGNYGYTF. For the CDR3, the DNA is TGTGCCAGCAGCGCTAGCAGGGGTAACTATGGCTACACCTTC. The chain joins TRBV7-9 to TRBJ1-2, with D perhaps matching TRBD1 (6 bases). Germline CDR1 reads SEHNR; CDR2 reads FQNEAQ (reference sequence). V was pared by 5 bases and J by 1 base, with 11 bases between. The CDR3 extends over 14 amino acids.

This clonotype was detected many times. The junction departs from the called germline gene at one end, perhaps through a read error. The chain carries TRBV5-1 and TRBJ2-5; the D is unclear. The germline CDR1 and CDR2 sequences are SGHRS and YFSETQ. The CDR3 totals 11 residues. The DNA of the CDR3 is TGTGCCAGCAGCGCGCAAGAGACCCAGTACTTC. It is translated as CASSAQETQYF.

This clonotype was found a few times. The V gene is TRBV21-1, the J gene TRBJ2-7; the table's D gene call, TRBD1, was not cross checked with the DNA. TRBV21-1 has pseudogene status. CDR3 length: 15 residues. The CDR3 DNA reads TGTGCCAGCAGCAATTGGAGGGGGCGGAGGGGCGAGCAGTACTTC. Translating gives CASSNWRGRRGEQYF.

At least ten counts were recorded for this clonotype. The chain employs TRBV29-1 and TRBJ2-2; D tentatively fits TRBD1 or TRBD2 (5 bases each). CDR3 length: 14 residues. Trimming cost V 6 bases and J 0 bases, with 11 bases left between them. CDR1 and CDR2 from the germline V gene are SQVTM and ANQGSEA. In DNA, the CDR3 is TGCAGCGTCCCAGGGACCACGAACACCGGGGAGCTGTTTTTT. Translated: CSVPGTTNTGELFF.

The chain links TRBV7-8 to TRBJ2-7, with D possibly being TRBD1 or TRBD2 (7 bases each). Trimming took off 3 bases at V and 4 bases at J, with 13 bases between the two ends. Germline V lookup: CDR1 SGHVS, CDR2 FQNEAQ. The CDR3 spans 14 residues. CDR3 region: CASSFQGGRYEQYF. The CDR3 region has the DNA TGTGCCAGCAGCTTTCAGGGGGGGCGGTACGAGCAGTACTTC.

The chain combines TRBV5-1 with TRBJ1-4; the D gene is possibly TRBD1 (6 bases). Between the trimmed V and J ends, which lost 0 bases and 10 bases, there was a span of 16 bases. This CDR3 is built from 15 residues. CDR1 is SGHRS and CDR2 is YFSETQ in the germline V gene. CDR3 nucleotide sequence: TGCGCCAGCAGCTTGGTGGAGGGGGAAAAGGGAAAACTGTTTTTT. Protein: CASSLVEGEKGKLFF.

The chain is built from TRBV20-1 and TRBJ1-1; no definite D call. Trimming shortened V by 0 bases and J by 1 base, and 6 bases separated the two germline ends. The CDR3 runs to 13 residues. From germline, CDR1 is DFQATT and CDR2 SNEGSKA (reference sequence). The CDR3 reads CSARDFRNTEAFF. The DNA for the CDR3 is TGCAGTGCTAGAGATTTCAGGAACACTGAAGCTTTCTTT.

The rearrangement links TRBV7-2 to TRBJ2-1; D might be TRBD1 or TRBD2, each matching 5 bases. This CDR3 contains 16 residues. Germline V gene sequence: CDR1 SGHTA, CDR2 FQGNSA. V lost 1 base and J 5 bases, leaving 15 bases between the germline ends. CDR3 coding DNA: TGTGCCAGCAGCTTAGAAGTAGGGACCGCTGACAATGAGCAGTTCTTC. It translates to CASSLEVGTADNEQFF.

A few counts support this clonotype. This sequence joins TRBV4-3 and TRBJ1-5; D gene ambiguous. Germline CDR1 reads LGHNA; CDR2 reads YSLEER. The V gene lost 0 bases and the J gene lost 3 bases, with 9 bases spanning the gap. The CDR3 is made up of 15 amino acids. In DNA, the CDR3 is TGCGCCAGCAGCCAAGATCCCAGGTCCAATCAGCCCCAGCATTTT. Amino acid sequence: CASSQDPRSNQPQHF.

The CDR3 region is CASRSTGVEQYV. In DNA form, the CDR3 reads TGTGCCAGCAGGTCTACAGGGGTTGAGCAGTACGTC. The rearrangement links TRBV27 to TRBJ2-7, with 7 bases matching TRBD1. V shed 6 bases, J shed 7 bases, and the junction held 6 bases outside the gene matches. Germline-derived CDR1 and CDR2 are MNHEY and SMNVEV (reference sequence). The CDR3 consists of 12 residues.

This clonotype was detected only a few times. The gene calls are TRBV24-1 and TRBJ2-2; 9 nucleotides align to TRBD1. V trimming: 1 base; J trimming: 6 bases; junction bases outside the gene matches: 5. The CDR3 totals 16 residues. Germline V lookup: CDR1 KGHDR, CDR2 SFDVKD. The CDR3 here is CATSDFLGQGAGELFF. CDR3 bases: TGTGCCACCAGTGATTTCCTGGGACAGGGTGCCGGGGAGCTGTTTTTT.

V gene TRBV12-3 or TRBV12-4 combines with J gene TRBJ1-5, with 7 bases aligning to TRBD1. This CDR3 comprises 13 residues. J gave up 5 bases and V 6 bases, and 4 bases lay outside the gene matches. CDR3 amino acids: CASRGTGDQPQHF. CDR3 DNA sequence: TGTGCCAGCAGGGGAACAGGGGATCAGCCCCAGCATTTT.

This clonotype was counted only a few times. The chain combines TRBV18 with TRBJ1-1; 9 bases fit TRBD1. CDR1 KGHSH and CDR2 LQKENI come from the germline V gene. With V trimmed by 4 bases and J by 5 bases, 5 bases remained unmatched. The length of the CDR3 is 14 residues. CDR3 in amino acids: CASSRRDRDTEAFF. The CDR3 nucleotides read TGTGCCAGCTCACGCCGGGACAGGGATACTGAAGCTTTCTTT.

In its sample, this clonotype was seen many times. The rearrangement links TRBV7-2 to TRBJ1-6; 9 bases fit TRBD1. This CDR3 contains 15 residues. The junction had 12 bases not matched to a gene; V was cut back by 5 bases and J by 13 bases. CDR1 and CDR2 from the germline V gene are SGHTA and FQGNSA. The CDR3 DNA sequence: TGTGCCAGCAGCACACAGGGGGCTCTCTCCCCGCCCCTCCACTTT. Translation: CASSTQGALSPPLHF.

This chain joins TRBV21-1 and TRBJ2-7; the DNA was not used to check the table's D call, TRBD2. TRBV21-1 constitutes a pseudogene. CDR3 length: 13 residues. The CDR3 loop is CASSPRGGYEQYF. The CDR3 region has the DNA TGTGCCAGCAGCCCTCGGGGAGGGTACGAGCAGTACTTC.

This chain uses TRBV5-6 with TRBJ2-1; 8 bases agree with TRBD2. Germline CDR1 and CDR2: SGHDT and YYEEEE. The CDR3 contains 14 residues. The V segment lost 1 base and the J segment 6 bases; nucleotides outside the gene matches: 3. CDR3 coding DNA: TGTGCCAGCAGCTTGCGGGAGGGTATCAATGAGCAGTTCTTC. This encodes CASSLREGINEQFF. Together with reference TRBV5-6 and TRBJ2-1, the CDR3 gives the full variable domain: DAGVTQSPTHLIKTRGQQVTLRCSPKSGHDTVSWYQQALGQGPQFIFQYYEEEERQRGNFPDRFSGHQFPNYSSELNVNALLLGDSALYLCASSLREGINEQFFGPGTRLTVL.

The genes are TRBV5-1 and TRBJ1-4; 7 bases agree with TRBD1. CDR3 length equals 15 residues. J gave up 0 bases and V 3 bases, and 2 bases lay outside the gene matches. Germline V gene sequence: CDR1 SGHRS, CDR2 YFSETQ. The CDR3 nucleotides are TGCGCCAGCAGCTCCGGGACAGCAACTAATGAAAAACTGTTTTTT. It specifies CASSSGTATNEKLFF. The full variable domain, in which reference TRBV5-1 and TRBJ1-4 provide the parts outside the CDR3, is KAGVTQTPRYLIKTRGQQVTLSCSPISGHRSVSWYQQTPGQGLQFLFEYFSETQRNKGNFPGRFSGRQFSNSRSEMNVSTLELGDSALYLCASSSGTATNEKLFFGSGTQLSVL.

This clonotype was found a few times. The chain recombines TRBV7-2 with TRBJ2-3; D may be TRBD1 or TRBD2 (5 bases each). Trimming took 5 bases from V and 6 from J, leaving 15 bases between them. Germline V gene sequence: CDR1 SGHTA, CDR2 FQGNSA. The CDR3 spans 14 residues. CDR3 amino acids: CASSPGAAFDTQYF. The DNA of the CDR3 is TGTGCCAGCAGCCCCGGGGCCGCATTCGATACGCAGTATTTT.

This sequence joins TRBV7-2 and TRBJ2-7, with D perhaps TRBD2 (6 bases). The germline V and J ends were trimmed by 7 bases and 7 bases, with 20 bases remaining between them. The CDR3 has 14 amino acids. Germline CDR1 SGHTA, CDR2 FQGNSA. The CDR3 reads CASTSGTRPSEQYF. The DNA for the CDR3 is TGTGCCAGCACCTCAGGGACTCGACCGAGTGAGCAGTACTTC.

In its sample, this clonotype was seen many times. The chain employs TRBV5-1 and TRBJ1-2, with 9 nucleotides matching TRBD1. V was clipped by 4 bases and J by 5 bases; unmatched bases: 6. This CDR3 has 14 amino acids. The V gene's germline CDR1 is SGHRS and CDR2 YFSETQ. The CDR3: CASSLTGGSYGYTF. The CDR3, as DNA: TGCGCCAGCAGCCTTACAGGGGGCTCTTATGGCTACACCTTC.

The genes are TRBV7-3 and TRBJ2-2; D may be TRBD2 (6 bases). The CDR3 loop spans 14 amino acids. V dropped 2 bases and J dropped 4 bases, with 8 bases sitting between them. Germline V gives CDR1 SGHTA, CDR2 FQGTGA. CDR3 sequence: CASSLQEGTGELFF. CDR3 DNA sequence: TGTGCCAGCAGCTTACAGGAGGGCACCGGGGAGCTGTTTTTT.

CDR3 amino acids: CATSDSLGQGCTF. The CDR3 nucleotides are TGTGCCACCAGTGATTCATTGGGACAGGGGTGCACCTTC. The V gene is TRBV24-1, the J gene TRBJ1-2; 10 bases are a match to TRBD1. Germline trimming cut 2 bases from V and 13 bases from J; bases unmatched to any gene: 6. This CDR3 spans 13 amino acids. The germline V gene has CDR1 KGHDR and CDR2 SFDVKD.

This clonotype showed up just a few times. The CDR3 sequence is CASTLTGGYTGELFF. In DNA form, the CDR3 reads TGTGCCAGCACCCTCACGGGGGGTTACACCGGGGAGCTGTTTTTT. V gene TRBV11-2 combines with J gene TRBJ2-2, with 7 bases matching TRBD2. Trimming cost V 7 bases and J 3 bases; bases outside gene matches: 8. From germline, CDR1 is SGHAT and CDR2 FQNNGV. The CDR3 runs 15 residues.

The chain combines TRBV6-5 with TRBJ2-3; tentative D call: TRBD1 (6 bases). This CDR3 is built from 12 residues. Trimming took 5 bases from V and 5 from J, leaving 8 bases between them. Germline V CDR1 and CDR2: MNHEY, SVGAGI. CDR3 in amino acids: CASSARGDTQYF. The DNA for the CDR3 is TGTGCCAGCAGTGCCAGGGGAGATACGCAGTATTTT.

This clonotype occurred a few times. The J gene is TRBJ2-3, the V gene TRBV5-6; D remains ambiguous. In germline, CDR1 is SGHDT, CDR2 YYEEEE. The V and J ends lost 2 bases and 4 bases respectively, with 11 bases between them. The CDR3 covers 14 residues. The CDR3 reads CASSLSSSADTQYF. In DNA, the CDR3 is TGTGCCAGCAGCTTATCATCCTCGGCAGATACGCAGTATTTT.

This clonotype was seen a handful of times. V usage is TRBV18 and J usage is TRBJ2-7; weak D call: TRBD1 (5 bases). This CDR3 comprises 14 residues. The ends were cut back, 2 bases at V and 2 bases at J, with 10 bases in the middle. The germline CDR1 and CDR2 sequences are KGHSH and LQKENI. CDR3 DNA: TGTGCCAGCTCACCAGACCAGGGTCCCTACGAGCAGTACTTC. Translation: CASSPDQGPYEQYF.

The chain links TRBV18 to TRBJ2-5, with TRBD1 as a possible D gene (6 bases). Trimming took off 3 bases at V and 5 bases at J, with 16 bases between the two ends. Germline V gives CDR1 KGHSH, CDR2 LQKENI. This CDR3 comprises 15 residues. CDR3 in amino acids: CASSPNLGAGETQYF. CDR3 coding DNA: TGTGCCAGCTCACCCAATCTGGGGGCCGGGGAGACCCAGTACTTC.

This clonotype has at least ten counts. V is TRBV7-2 and J is TRBJ2-7; perhaps D is TRBD1 or TRBD2 (5 bases each). The CDR3 is 13 residues long. Germline loops: CDR1 SGHTA, CDR2 FQGNSA. Trimming removed 5 bases at V and 3 bases at J, with 11 bases between. The CDR3 nucleotides are TGTGCCAGCAGCCGGGACGGACGCTACGAGCAGTACTTC. This encodes CASSRDGRYEQYF.